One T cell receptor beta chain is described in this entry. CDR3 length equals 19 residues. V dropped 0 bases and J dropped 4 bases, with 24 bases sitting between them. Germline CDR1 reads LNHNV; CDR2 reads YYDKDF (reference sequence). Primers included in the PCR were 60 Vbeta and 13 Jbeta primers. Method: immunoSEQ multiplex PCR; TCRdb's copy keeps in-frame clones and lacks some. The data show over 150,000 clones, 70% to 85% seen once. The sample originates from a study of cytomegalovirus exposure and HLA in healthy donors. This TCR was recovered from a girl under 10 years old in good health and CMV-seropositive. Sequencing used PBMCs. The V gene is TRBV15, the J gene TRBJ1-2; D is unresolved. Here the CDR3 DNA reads TGTGCCACCAGCAGAGAGCTTAGGACCTTTGACACGCGGGGCTATGGCTACACCTTC. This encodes CATSRELRTFDTRGYGYTF.